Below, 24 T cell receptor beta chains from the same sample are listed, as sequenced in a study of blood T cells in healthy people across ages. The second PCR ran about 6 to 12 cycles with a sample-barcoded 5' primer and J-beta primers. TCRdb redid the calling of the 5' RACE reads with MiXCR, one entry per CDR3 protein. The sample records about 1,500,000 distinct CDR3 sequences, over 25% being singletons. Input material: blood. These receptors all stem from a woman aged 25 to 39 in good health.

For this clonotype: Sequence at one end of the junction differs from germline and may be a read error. CDR3 sequence: CAGSWTGGSYNEQFF. The CDR3 coding sequence is TGTGCCGGCAGTTGGACAGGGGGCTCCTACAATGAGCAGTTCTTC. J is TRBJ2-1 and V is TRBV6-6, with 10 bases lining up with TRBD1. Germline-derived CDR1 and CDR2 are MNHNY and SVGAGI (reference sequence). The CDR3 sequence is 15 residues long.

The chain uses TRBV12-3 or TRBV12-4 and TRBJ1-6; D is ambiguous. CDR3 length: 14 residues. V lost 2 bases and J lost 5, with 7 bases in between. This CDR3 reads CASSLFGDNSPLHF. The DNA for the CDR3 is TGTGCCAGCAGTTTATTCGGCGATAATTCACCCCTCCACTTT.

The CDR3 is CASSLVRLQGGTNEKLFF. The DNA of the CDR3 is TGTGCCAGCAGCTTAGTCAGACTCCAGGGGGGAACTAATGAAAAACTGTTTTTT. The V call is TRBV7-8, the J call TRBJ1-4; 7 positions match TRBD1. V was clipped by 1 base and J by 1 base; unmatched bases: 9. The germline V gene encodes CDR1 SGHVS and CDR2 FQNEAQ. CDR3 size: 18 residues. Combining the CDR3 with reference TRBV7-8 and TRBJ1-4 gives the whole variable domain GAGVSQSPRYKVAKRGQDVALRCDPISGHVSLFWYQQALGQGPEFLTYFQNEAQLDKSGLPSDRFFAERPEGSVSTLKIQRTQQEDSAVYLCASSLVRLQGGTNEKLFFGSGTQLSVL.

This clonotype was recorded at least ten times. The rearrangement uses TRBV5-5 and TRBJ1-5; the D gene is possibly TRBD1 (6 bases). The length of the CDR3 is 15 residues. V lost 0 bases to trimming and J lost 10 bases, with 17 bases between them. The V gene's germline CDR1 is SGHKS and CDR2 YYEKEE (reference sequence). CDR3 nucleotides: TGTGCCAGCAGCTTGGGGACTATCCGGGGGGCTCCCCAGCATTTT. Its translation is CASSLGTIRGAPQHF.

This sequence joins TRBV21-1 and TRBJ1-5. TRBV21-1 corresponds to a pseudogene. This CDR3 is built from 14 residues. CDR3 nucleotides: TGTGCCAGCAGCTTAGCCTTTCGCAATCAGCCCCAGCATTTT. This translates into CASSLAFRNQPQHF.

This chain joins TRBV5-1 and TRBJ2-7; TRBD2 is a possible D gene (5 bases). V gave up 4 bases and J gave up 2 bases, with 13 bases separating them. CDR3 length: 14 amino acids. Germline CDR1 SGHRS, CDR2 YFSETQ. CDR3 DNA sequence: TGCGCCAGCAGCGGACTCTCGAATGCCTACGAGCAGTACTTC. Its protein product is CASSGLSNAYEQYF.

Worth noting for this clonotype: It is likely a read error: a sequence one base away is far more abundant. This CDR3 is CSVGVQNYGYTF. In DNA form, the CDR3 reads TGCAGCGTGGGTGTACAGAACTATGGCTACACCTTC. The genes are TRBV29-1 and TRBJ1-2; D call uncertain. Trimming shortened V by 6 bases and J by 2 bases, and 10 bases separated the two germline ends. There are 12 residues in the CDR3. Germline CDR1 and CDR2: SQVTM and ANQGSEA. Filled out from reference TRBV29-1 and TRBJ1-2, the complete variable domain reads SAVISQKPSRDICQRGTSLTIQCQVDSQVTMMFWYRQQPGQSLTLIATANQGSEATYESGFVIDKFPISRPNLTFSTLTVSNMSPEDSSIYLCSVGVQNYGYTFGSGTRLTVV.

The CDR3 protein is CASSFRVVGEAFF. The CDR3 coding sequence is TGTGCCAGCAGCTTCAGGGTTGTTGGTGAAGCTTTCTTT. V usage is TRBV7-7 and J usage is TRBJ1-1; weak D call: TRBD1 (5 bases). Looked up from germline, CDR1 is SSHAT and CDR2 is FNYEAQ (reference sequence). Trimming took 3 bases from V and 7 from J, leaving 12 bases between them. The CDR3 is 13 residues long.

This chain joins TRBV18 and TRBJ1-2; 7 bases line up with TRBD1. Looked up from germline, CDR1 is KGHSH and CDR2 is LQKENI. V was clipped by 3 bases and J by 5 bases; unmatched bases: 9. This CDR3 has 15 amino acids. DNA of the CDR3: TGTGCCAGCTCACCCCCGAACTCACAGGGGTATGGCTACACCTTC. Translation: CASSPPNSQGYGYTF.

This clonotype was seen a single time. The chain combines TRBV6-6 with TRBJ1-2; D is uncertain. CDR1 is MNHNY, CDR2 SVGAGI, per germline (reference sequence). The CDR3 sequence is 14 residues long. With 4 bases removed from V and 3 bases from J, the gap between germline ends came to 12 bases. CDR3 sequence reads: CASSCSPTYYGYTF. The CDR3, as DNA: TGTGCCAGCAGTTGCTCCCCGACCTACTATGGCTACACCTTC.

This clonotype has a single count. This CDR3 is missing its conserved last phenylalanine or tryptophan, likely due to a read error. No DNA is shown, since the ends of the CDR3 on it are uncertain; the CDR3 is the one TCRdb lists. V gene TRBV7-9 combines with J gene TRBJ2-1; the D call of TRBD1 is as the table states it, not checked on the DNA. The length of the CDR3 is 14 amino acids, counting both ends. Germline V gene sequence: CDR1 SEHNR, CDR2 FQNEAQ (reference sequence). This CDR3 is CASSPGTGYNEHFS.

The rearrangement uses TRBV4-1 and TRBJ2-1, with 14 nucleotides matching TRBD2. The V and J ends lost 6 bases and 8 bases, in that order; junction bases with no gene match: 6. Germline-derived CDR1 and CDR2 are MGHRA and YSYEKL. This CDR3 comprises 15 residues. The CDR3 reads CASRPGLAGVHEQFF. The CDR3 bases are TGCGCCAGCAGACCGGGACTAGCGGGAGTTCATGAGCAGTTCTTC.

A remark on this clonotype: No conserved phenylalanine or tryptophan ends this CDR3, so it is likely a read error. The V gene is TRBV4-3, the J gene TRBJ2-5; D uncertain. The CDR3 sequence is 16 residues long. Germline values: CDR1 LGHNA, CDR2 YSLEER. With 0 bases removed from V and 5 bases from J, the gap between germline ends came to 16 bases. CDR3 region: CASSQEFNNMGETQYC. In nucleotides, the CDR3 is TGCGCCAGCAGCCAAGAATTTAACAATATGGGGGAGACCCAGTACTGC.

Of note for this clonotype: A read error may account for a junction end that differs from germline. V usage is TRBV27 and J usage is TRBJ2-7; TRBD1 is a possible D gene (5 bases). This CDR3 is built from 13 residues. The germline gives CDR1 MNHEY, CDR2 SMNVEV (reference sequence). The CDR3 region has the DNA TGTGCCAGCAGTTTTGACAGCACCTACAAGCAGTACTTC. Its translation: CASSFDSTYKQYF.

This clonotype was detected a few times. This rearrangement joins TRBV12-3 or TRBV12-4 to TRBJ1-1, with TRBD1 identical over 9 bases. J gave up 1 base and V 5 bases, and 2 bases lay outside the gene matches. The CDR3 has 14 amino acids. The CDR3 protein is CASSMTGGNTEAFF. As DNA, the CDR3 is TGTGCCAGCAGTATGACAGGGGGGAACACTGAAGCTTTCTTT.

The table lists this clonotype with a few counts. CDR3 residues: CASSHRDRGEQYF. In nucleotides, the CDR3 is TGTGCCAGCAGCCACCGGGACAGGGGCGAGCAGTACTTC. V usage is TRBV3-1 and J usage is TRBJ2-7; 10 nucleotides align to TRBD1. From germline, CDR1 is LGHDT and CDR2 YNNKEL (reference sequence). With 3 bases clipped from V and 6 bases from J, the junction kept 2 bases outside the gene matches. The CDR3 extends over 13 amino acids.

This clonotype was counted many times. CDR3 sequence: CASSYTRGELGNEQFF. In DNA form, the CDR3 reads TGTGCCAGCAGTTACACCCGCGGTGAGCTGGGAAATGAGCAGTTCTTC. The V gene is TRBV6-2 or TRBV6-3, the J gene TRBJ2-1; no clear D. V gave up 2 bases and J gave up 7 bases, with 18 bases separating them. CDR3 length: 16 amino acids. Germline V gene lookup returns CDR1 MNHEY and CDR2 SVGEGT.

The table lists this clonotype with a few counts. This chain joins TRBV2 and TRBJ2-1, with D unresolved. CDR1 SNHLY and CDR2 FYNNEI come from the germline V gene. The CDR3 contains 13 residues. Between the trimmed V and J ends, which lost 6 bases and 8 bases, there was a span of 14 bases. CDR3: CASSGPIGDEQFF. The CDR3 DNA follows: TGTGCCAGCAGCGGACCCATAGGCGATGAGCAGTTCTTC. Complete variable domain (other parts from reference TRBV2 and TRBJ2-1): EPEVTQTPSHQVTQMGQEVILRCVPISNHLYFYWYRQILGQKVEFLVSFYNNEISEKSEIFDDQFSVERPDGSNFTLKIRSTKLEDSAMYFCASSGPIGDEQFFGPGTRLTVL.

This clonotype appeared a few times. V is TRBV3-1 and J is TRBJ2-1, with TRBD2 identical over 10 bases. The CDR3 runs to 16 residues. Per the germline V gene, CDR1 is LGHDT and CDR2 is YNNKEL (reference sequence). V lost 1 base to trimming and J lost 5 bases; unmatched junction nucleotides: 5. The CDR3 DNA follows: TGTGCCAGCAGCCAAGGGAGCGGGGGGGCTAACAATGAGCAGTTCTTC. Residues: CASSQGSGGANNEQFF.

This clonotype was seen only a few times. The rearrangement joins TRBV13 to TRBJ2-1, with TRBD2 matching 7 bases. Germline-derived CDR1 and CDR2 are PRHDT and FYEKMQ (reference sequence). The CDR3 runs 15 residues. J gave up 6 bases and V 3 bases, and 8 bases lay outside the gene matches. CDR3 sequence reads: CASSFRLAGSNEQFF. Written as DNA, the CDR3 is TGTGCCAGCAGCTTTCGACTAGCCGGGAGCAATGAGCAGTTCTTC.

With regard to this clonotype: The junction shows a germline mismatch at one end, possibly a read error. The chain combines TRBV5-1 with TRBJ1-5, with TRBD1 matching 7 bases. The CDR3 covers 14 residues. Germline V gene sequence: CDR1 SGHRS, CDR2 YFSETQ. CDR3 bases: TGCGCCAGCAGCTTGGGGACAGGCAATCAGCCCCGGCATTTT. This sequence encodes CASSLGTGNQPRHF. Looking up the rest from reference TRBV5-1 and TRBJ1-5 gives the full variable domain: KAGVTQTPRYLIKTRGQQVTLSCSPISGHRSVSWYQQTPGQGLQFLFEYFSETQRNKGNFPGRFSGRQFSNSRSEMNVSTLELGDSALYLCASSLGTGNQPRHFGDGTRLSIL.

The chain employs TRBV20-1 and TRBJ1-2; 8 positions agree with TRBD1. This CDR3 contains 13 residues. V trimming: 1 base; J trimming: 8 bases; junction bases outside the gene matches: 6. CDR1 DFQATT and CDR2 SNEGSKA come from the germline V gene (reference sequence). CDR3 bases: TGCAGTGCTAGAGGATACAGGGGGGGCGGCTACACCTTC. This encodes CSARGYRGGGYTF.

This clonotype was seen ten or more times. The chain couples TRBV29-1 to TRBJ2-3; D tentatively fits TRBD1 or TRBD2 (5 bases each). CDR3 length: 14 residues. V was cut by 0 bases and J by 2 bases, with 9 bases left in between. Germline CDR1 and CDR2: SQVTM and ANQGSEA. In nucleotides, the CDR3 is TGCAGCGTTGAAGAGGGACGATACACAGATACGCAGTATTTT. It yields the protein CSVEEGRYTDTQYF.

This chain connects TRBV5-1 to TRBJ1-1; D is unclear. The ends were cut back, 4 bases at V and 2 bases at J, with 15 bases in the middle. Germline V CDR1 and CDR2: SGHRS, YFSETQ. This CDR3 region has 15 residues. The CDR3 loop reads CASSPPSASNTEAFF. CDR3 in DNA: TGCGCCAGCAGCCCCCCGTCGGCCTCTAACACTGAAGCTTTCTTT. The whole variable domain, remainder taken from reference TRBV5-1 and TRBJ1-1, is KAGVTQTPRYLIKTRGQQVTLSCSPISGHRSVSWYQQTPGQGLQFLFEYFSETQRNKGNFPGRFSGRQFSNSRSEMNVSTLELGDSALYLCASSPPSASNTEAFFGQGTRLTVV.